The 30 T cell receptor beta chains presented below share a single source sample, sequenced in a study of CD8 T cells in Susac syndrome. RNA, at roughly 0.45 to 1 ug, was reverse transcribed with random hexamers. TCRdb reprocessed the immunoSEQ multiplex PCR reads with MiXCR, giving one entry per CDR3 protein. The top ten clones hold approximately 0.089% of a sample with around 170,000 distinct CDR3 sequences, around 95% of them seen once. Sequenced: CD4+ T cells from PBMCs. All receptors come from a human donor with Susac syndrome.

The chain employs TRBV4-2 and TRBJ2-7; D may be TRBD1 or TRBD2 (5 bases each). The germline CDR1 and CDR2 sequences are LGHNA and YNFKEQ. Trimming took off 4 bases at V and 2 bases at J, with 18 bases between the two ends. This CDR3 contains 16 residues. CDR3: CASSPSRTGTTYEQYF. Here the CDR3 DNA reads TGTGCCAGCAGCCCCTCCCGAACGGGGACCACCTACGAGCAGTACTTC.

CDR3 protein: CAWMGQGIGNTIYF. In nucleotides, the CDR3 is TGTGCCTGGATGGGGCAGGGGATTGGAAACACCATATATTTT. J is TRBJ1-3 and V is TRBV30, with a tentative D call TRBD1 (6 bases). The CDR3 is made up of 14 amino acids. CDR1 and CDR2 from the germline V gene are GTSNPN and SVGIG (reference sequence). The ends were cut back, 4 bases at V and 3 bases at J, with 13 bases in the middle.

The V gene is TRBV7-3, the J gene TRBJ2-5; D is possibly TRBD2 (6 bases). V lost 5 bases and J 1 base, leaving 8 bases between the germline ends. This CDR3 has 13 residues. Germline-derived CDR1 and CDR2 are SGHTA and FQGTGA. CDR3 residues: CASSAGSQETQYF. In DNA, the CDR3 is TGTGCCAGCAGCGCGGGGAGCCAAGAGACCCAGTACTTC.

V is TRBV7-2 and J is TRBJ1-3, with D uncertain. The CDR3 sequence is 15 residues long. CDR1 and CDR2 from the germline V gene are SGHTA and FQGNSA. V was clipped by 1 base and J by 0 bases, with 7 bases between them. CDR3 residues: CASSLEGISGNTIYF. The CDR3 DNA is TGTGCCAGCAGCTTAGAAGGGATCTCTGGAAACACCATATATTTT.

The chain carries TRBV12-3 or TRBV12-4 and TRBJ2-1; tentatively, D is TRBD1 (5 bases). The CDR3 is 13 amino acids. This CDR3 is CAMRRGIGHEQFF. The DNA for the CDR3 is TGTGCAATGAGAAGGGGAATCGGACATGAGCAGTTCTTC.

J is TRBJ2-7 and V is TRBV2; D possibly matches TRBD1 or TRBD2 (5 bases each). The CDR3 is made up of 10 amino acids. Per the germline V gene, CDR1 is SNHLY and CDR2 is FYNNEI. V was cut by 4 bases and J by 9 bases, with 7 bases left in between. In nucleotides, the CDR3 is TGTGCCAGCAGTGGGGACGGGCAGTACTTC. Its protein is CASSGDGQYF. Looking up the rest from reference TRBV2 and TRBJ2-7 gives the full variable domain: EPEVTQTPSHQVTQMGQEVILRCVPISNHLYFYWYRQILGQKVEFLVSFYNNEISEKSEIFDDQFSVERPDGSNFTLKIRSTKLEDSAMYFCASSGDGQYFGPGTRLTVT.

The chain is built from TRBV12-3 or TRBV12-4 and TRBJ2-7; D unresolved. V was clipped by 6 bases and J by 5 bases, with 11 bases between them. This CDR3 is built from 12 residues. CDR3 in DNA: TGTGCCAGCAGCCGTGGACGAAACGAGCAGTACTTC. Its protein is CASSRGRNEQYF.

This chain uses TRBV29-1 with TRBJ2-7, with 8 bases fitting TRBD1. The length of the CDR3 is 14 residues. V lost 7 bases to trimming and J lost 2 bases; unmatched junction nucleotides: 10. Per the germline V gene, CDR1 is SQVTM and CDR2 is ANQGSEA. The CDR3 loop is CSAEADRAPYEQYF. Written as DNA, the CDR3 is TGCAGCGCCGAGGCGGACAGGGCTCCCTACGAGCAGTACTTC.

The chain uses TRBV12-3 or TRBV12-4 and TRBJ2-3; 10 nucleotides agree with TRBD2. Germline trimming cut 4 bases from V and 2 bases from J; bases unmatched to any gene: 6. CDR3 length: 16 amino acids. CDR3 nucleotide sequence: TGTGCCAGCAGTTCTTTAGCGGGGGGCAACACAGATACGCAGTATTTT. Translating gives CASSSLAGGNTDTQYF.

The CDR3 nucleotides read TGTGCCATCGAGGCGGGGGGTAGCACAGATACGCAGTATTTT. As protein: CAIEAGGSTDTQYF. The rearrangement joins TRBV10-3 to TRBJ2-3; 8 bases agree with TRBD2. After removal of 8 bases from V and 0 bases from J, the junction contained 4 bases not matched to a gene. The length of the CDR3 is 14 residues. Germline CDR1 ENHRY, CDR2 SYGVKD.

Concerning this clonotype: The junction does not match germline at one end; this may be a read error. The CDR3 region has the DNA TGTGCCAGGAGCGCCGGCTTAAATGAAAAACTGTTTTTT. Protein product: CARSAGLNEKLFF. The rearrangement links TRBV30 to TRBJ1-4; no reliable D call. This CDR3 comprises 13 residues. Germline CDR1 reads GTSNPN; CDR2 reads SVGIG (reference sequence).

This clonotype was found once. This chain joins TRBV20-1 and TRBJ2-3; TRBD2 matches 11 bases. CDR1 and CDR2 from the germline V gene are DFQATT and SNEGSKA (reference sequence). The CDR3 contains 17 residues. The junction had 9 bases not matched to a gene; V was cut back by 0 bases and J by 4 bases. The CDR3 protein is CSARDPLAGALADTQYF. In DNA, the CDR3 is TGCAGTGCTAGAGATCCACTAGCGGGGGCCTTGGCAGATACGCAGTATTTT.

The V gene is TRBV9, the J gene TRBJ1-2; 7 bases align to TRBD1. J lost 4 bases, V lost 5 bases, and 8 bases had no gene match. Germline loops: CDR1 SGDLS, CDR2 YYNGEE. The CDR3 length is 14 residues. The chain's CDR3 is CASSGDREAYGYTF. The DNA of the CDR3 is TGTGCCAGCAGTGGCGACAGGGAGGCCTATGGCTACACCTTC.

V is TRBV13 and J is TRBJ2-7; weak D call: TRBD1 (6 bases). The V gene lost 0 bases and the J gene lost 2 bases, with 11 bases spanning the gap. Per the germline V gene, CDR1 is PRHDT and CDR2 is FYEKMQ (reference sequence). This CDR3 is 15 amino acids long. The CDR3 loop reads CASSLGNRDTYEQYF. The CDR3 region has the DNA TGTGCCAGCAGCTTAGGAAACAGGGATACCTACGAGCAGTACTTC.

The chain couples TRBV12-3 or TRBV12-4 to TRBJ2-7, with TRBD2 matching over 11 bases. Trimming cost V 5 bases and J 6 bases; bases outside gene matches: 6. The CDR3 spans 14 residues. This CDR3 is CASSPGLADGEQYF. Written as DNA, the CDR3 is TGTGCCAGCAGTCCGGGACTAGCGGACGGCGAGCAGTACTTC.

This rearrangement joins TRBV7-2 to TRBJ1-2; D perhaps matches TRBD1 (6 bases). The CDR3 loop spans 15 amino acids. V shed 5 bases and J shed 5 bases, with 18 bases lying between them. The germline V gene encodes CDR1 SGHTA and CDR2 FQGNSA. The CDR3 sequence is CASSPRGALRYGYTF. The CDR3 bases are TGTGCCAGCAGCCCAAGGGGGGCGCTAAGATATGGCTACACCTTC. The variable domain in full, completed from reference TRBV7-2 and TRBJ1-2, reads GAGVSQSPSNKVTEKGKDVELRCDPISGHTALYWYRQSLGQGLEFLIYFQGNSAPDKSGLPSDRFSAERTGGSVSTLTIQRTQQEDSAVYLCASSPRGALRYGYTFGSGTRLTVV.

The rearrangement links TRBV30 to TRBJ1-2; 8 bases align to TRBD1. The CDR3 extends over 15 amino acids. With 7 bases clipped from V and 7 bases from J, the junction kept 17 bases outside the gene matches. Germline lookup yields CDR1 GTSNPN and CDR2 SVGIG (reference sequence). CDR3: CASLPPTGEFGGYTF. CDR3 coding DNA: TGTGCCTCCCTACCCCCGACAGGGGAGTTTGGTGGCTACACCTTC.

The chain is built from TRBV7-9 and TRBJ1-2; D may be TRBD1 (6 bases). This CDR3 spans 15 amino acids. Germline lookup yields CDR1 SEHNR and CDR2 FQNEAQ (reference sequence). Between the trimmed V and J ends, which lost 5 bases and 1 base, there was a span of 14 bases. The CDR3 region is CASSRPGQFNYGYTF. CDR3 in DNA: TGTGCCAGCAGCAGACCCGGACAGTTTAACTATGGCTACACCTTC.

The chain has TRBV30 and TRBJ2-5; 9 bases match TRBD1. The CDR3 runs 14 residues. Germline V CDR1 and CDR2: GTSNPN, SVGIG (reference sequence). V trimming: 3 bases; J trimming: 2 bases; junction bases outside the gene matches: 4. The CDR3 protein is CAWSLDRGQETQYF. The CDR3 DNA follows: TGTGCCTGGAGCTTGGACAGGGGTCAAGAGACCCAGTACTTC. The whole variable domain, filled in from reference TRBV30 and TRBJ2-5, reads SQTIHQWPATLVQPVGSPLSLECTVEGTSNPNLYWYRQAAGRGLQLLFYSVGIGQISSEVPQNLSASRPQDRQFILSSKKLLLSDSGFYLCAWSLDRGQETQYFGPGTRLLVL.

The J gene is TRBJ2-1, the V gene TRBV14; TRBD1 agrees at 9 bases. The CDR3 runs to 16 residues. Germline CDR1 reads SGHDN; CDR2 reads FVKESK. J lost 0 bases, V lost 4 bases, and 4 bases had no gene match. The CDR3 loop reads CASSRRQGGSYNEQFF. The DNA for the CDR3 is TGTGCCAGCAGCCGCCGACAGGGGGGCTCCTACAATGAGCAGTTCTTC.

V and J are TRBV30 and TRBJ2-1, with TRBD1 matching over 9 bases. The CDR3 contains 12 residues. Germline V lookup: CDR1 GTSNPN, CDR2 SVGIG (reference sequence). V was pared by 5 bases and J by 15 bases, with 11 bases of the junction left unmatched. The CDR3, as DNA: TGTGCCTGGGGTCATGGTGGGACAGGGCCGTTCTTC. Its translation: CAWGHGGTGPFF.

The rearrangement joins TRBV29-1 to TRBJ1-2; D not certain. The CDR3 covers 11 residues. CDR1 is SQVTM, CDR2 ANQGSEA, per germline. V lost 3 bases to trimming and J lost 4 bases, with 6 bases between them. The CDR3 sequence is CSVEMGYGYTF. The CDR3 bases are TGCAGCGTTGAGATGGGCTATGGCTACACCTTC.

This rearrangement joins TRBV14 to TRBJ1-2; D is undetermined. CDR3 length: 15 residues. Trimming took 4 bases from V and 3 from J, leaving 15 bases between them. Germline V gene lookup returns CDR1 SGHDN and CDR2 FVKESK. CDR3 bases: TGTGCCAGCAGCCTGGGCCTCTGGAGGGACTATGGCTACACCTTC. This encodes CASSLGLWRDYGYTF.

CDR3: CASSPAAGYEQYF. CDR3 nucleotide sequence: TGTGCCAGCAGCCCTGCGGCAGGCTACGAGCAGTACTTC. The chain couples TRBV7-2 to TRBJ2-7; unclear D gene. The V end was cut by 5 bases, the J end by 3 bases, with 11 bases between. Germline V gene data show CDR1 as SGHTA and CDR2 as FQGNSA. The CDR3 is made up of 13 amino acids.

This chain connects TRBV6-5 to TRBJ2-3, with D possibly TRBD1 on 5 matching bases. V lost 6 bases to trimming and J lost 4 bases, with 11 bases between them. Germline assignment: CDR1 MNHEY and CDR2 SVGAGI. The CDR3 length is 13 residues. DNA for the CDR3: TGTGCCAGCAGGCGTGGGGCGGCAGATACGCAGTATTTT. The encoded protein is CASRRGAADTQYF.

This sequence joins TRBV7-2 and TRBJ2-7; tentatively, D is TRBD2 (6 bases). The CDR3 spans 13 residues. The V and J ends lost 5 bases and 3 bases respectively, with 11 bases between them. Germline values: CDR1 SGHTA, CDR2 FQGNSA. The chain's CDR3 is CASSTRTIYEQYF. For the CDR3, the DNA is TGTGCCAGCAGCACAAGGACTATCTACGAGCAGTACTTC.

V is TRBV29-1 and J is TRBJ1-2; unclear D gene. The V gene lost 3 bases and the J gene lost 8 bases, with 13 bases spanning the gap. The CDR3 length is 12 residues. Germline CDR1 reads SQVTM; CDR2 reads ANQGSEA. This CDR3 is CSVDGQVGGYTF. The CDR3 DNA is TGCAGCGTTGATGGGCAGGTTGGGGGCTACACCTTC.

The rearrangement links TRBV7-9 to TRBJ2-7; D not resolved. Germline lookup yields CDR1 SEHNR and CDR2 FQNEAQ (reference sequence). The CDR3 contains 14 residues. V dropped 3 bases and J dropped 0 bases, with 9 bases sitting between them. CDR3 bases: TGTGCCAGCAGCTTCAAACTGAGCTCCTACGAGCAGTACTTC. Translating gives CASSFKLSSYEQYF.

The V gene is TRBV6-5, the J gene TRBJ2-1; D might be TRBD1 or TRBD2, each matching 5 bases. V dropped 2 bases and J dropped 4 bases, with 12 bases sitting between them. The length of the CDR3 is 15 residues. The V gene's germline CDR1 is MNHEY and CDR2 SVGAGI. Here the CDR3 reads CASSYGGDGYNEQFF. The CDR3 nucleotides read TGTGCCAGCAGTTACGGGGGAGACGGTTACAATGAGCAGTTCTTC.

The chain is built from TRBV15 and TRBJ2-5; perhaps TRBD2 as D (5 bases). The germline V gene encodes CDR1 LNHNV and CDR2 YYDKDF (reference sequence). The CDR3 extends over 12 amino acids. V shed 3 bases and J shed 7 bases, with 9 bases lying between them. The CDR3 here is CATSSEGVTQYF. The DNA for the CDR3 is TGTGCCACCAGCAGCGAGGGAGTGACCCAGTACTTC.